The TCR beta chain under discussion was sequenced for a study of T cells in Graves' hyperthyroidism and ophthalmopathy (dated by TCRdb to the late 2010s). With respect to the entire study: Peripheral blood samples were taken at the time of initial diagnosis, prior to any treatment. TCR V-J signatures able to tell the groups apart were searched for in a discovery cohort of some 100 patients, of whom over 40 had Graves' ophthalmopathy and about 55 had stable Graves' hyperthyroidism. Prospective prediction of ophthalmopathy was tested in an independent validation cohort consisting of roughly 20 hyperthyroidism patients and around 16 patients who later progressed to ophthalmopathy. The roughly 91 discovery patients were randomly divided into training and test sets at a 7:3 ratio. Thyroid tissue and blood T-cell repertoires from about six Graves' hyperthyroidism patients were also compared in the study. After blood sampling, hyperthyroidism patients were treated with methimazole at a starting dose of 30 mg daily, and ophthalmopathy patients were treated with high-dose intravenous methylprednisolone. TCR Vbeta CDR3 sequencing of 130 to 150 peripheral blood samples (43 ophthalmopathy, roughly 74 hyperthyroidism and approximately 17 progressor patients) is reported in the paper.

Results and caveats for the whole study, not just this receptor: Most expanded thyroid clonotypes (frequency above 0.001) were also detected in blood, a finding suggesting that blood repertoires may reflect thyroid immune responses. No statistical method was used to fix the sample size in advance, and group allocation was not hidden from the investigators. In validation, the model predicted progression to ophthalmopathy a median of around 6.5 months before onset, with about 64% sensitivity and 72.22% specificity. A model built on a 13 V-J signature distinguished ophthalmopathy from stable hyperthyroidism, reaching 85% to 90% sensitivity and 81% to 83% specificity in cross-validation and 80%/75% in testing.

In the ophthalmopathy patients, disease was moderately to severely active, with a Clinical Activity Score of 3 or more, a NOSPECS grade of 4 or more, and a duration of less than 3 months. Patients with uncontrolled infections, other autoimmune diseases, pregnancy or lactation were excluded. Diagnoses were based on clinical symptoms, serum thyroxine and TRAb, thyroid ultrasound and orbital computed tomography. PBMCs were isolated from about 9 ml of fresh peripheral blood by Ficoll-Paque density gradient centrifugation. Total RNA was extracted using Trizol reagent, and RNA quality was assessed on an Agilent 2100 Bioanalyzer. The TCR beta CDR3 regions were amplified from RNA transcripts. The TCR CDR3 was subjected to a first round of RT-PCR using the HTBI primer set and the Qiagen OneStep RT-PCR kit. Libraries were constructed in a second round of multiplex PCR, after which size selection and purification were carried out. Sequencing of the libraries was done on an Illumina HiSeq2000 using paired-end 100 bp reads. From the authors' description of their analysis: SOAPnuke was used to process the raw data, throwing out any read that contained adapters or uncalled bases, had a mean Phred below 15, or lacked an exact constant-primer or identifier match. COPE v1.2.5 was used to merge the high-quality paired reads, and each unique nucleotide sequence was defined as a clonotype. Clonotypes were aligned to IMGT TRBV, TRBD and TRBJ reference segments using MiTCR v1.1. Only V-J combinations with frequency above 0.0001, covering about 99% of repertoires, were analysed. A TCS score was defined as the ratio of F50 (clonal expansion) to E x V (chaos), with BLOSUM62-based TCRdist applied between CDR3 peptides within each V-J. Welch's t-statistics and random forest reduced roughly 530 V-J features to 13, which were used in a naive Bayes classifier (R e1071). The Morisita-Horn index was used to measure how similar the thyroid and blood repertoires were. TCRdb ran its own pipeline on the public reads, namely fastp trimming at Q25 and MiXCR clone calling, and kept in-frame beta chains. Rows are combined by CDR3 protein, so each entry shows the most common genes and DNA. The V and J calls and clone size come from TCRdb's table, not from the authors' own analysis. The sample table contains around 610,000 distinct CDR3 sequences; only one count was recorded for over 12% of them. The ten largest clones represent around 4.1% of the sample.

With regard to this clonotype: Its antigen remains unidentified. No base quality information exists; no much larger clone differs at one position.

The trim is 8 bases for V and 0 bases for J, with a gap of 14 bases between the germline ends. From a lookup of the germline V gene, CDR1 and CDR2 are SQVTM and ANQGSEA. The CDR3, from cysteine to phenylalanine, totals 13 residues. The only DNA kept is the CDR3, 39 bases in frame from the first base. The chain uses TRBV29-1 and TRBJ2-7, with no confidently assigned D gene. The sequence came from a woman in her 40s with Graves' ophthalmopathy. Sequenced: blood. The nucleotide sequence is given as TGCAGCAAGAAGGGTGCATACTCCTACGAGCAGTACTTC. It is translated as CSKKGAYSYEQYF.